The clone carrying this T cell receptor beta chain was observed once. These data are taken from a study of T cells in localized non-small cell lung cancer. CDR1 and CDR2 (germline): MNHEY, SMNVEV (reference sequence). Trimming took 2 bases from V and 1 from J, leaving 26 bases between them. The CDR3 is 20 amino acids. Measured with immunoSEQ multiplex PCR; TCRdb has only the in-frame clones, and not every one. The sample holds 70,000 to 100,000 clones; more than 75% are singletons and the top ten take about 4%. This chain links TRBV27 with TRBJ1-1, with TRBD1 as a possible D gene (5 bases). The source material was PBMCs, sampled before any cancer treatment. The TCR was taken from a woman between 35 and 75 years old with stage II squamous cell lung carcinoma. CDR3 in DNA: TGTGCCAGCAGTTTAGTAGTTCGTGTGTTGGGGGACCTGAAGAACACTGAAGCTTTCTTT. This gives the protein CASSLVVRVLGDLKNTEAFF.